Detailed here is one TCR beta chain. It has no known antigen specificity. There are no base qualities to consult, and no much larger clone falls within one base. Ficoll-Paque density gradient centrifugation was used to isolate PBMCs. The data originate from a study of T-cell memory formation after mild COVID-19 (TCRdb year 2021). About the study as a whole: TCR sequence clusters from the two donors were found to be largely donor specific. In a couple of donors, T-cell clones that expanded and contracted after mild COVID-19 were tracked by sequencing TCRalpha and TCRbeta repertoires over time. Two young, previously healthy adult volunteers made up the cohort, one male and one female.

Sequencer: Illumina NovaSeq 6000. Using 5'RACE with constant-segment primers, TCRalpha and TCRbeta cDNA libraries were constructed, with sample barcodes and unique molecular identifiers added in the process. Trizol reagent was used to extract RNA from every sample. Amplification of the libraries took two PCR steps, and the second step added a second sample barcode plus Illumina TruSeq adapters. Libraries were sequenced on an Illumina NovaSeq with 2 x 150 bp paired-end reads. On the authors' methods: Reads were demultiplexed and collapsed into UMI-guided consensus sequences with migec v1.2.7. Using mixcr v2.1.11, the UMI consensuses were aligned to TRA and TRB V and J templates and assembled into clonotypes. Expanded or contracted clonotypes were those called significant by both edgeR and NoisET, with noise models trained on biological replicates. For edgeR calls, the thresholds were a false discovery rate-adjusted p below 0.01 and a log2 fold-change of 1. PCA with hierarchical clustering of max-normalized trajectories of the 1000 most abundant clonotypes was used as exploratory dynamics analysis. The CD4 or CD8 phenotype of responding clones was assigned using the separately sequenced CD4+ and CD8+ repertoires. Using fastp at Q25 and MiXCR, TCRdb reprocessed the public reads and kept productive beta chains. Here each entry gathers all rows of one CDR3 protein and keeps the most common genes and DNA. TCRdb, not the original authors, processed these V and J calls. Across this sample there are about 600,000 distinct CDR3 sequences, with less than 25% seen only once. Together, the top ten hold roughly 9.1% of the sample.

V has 1 base trimmed and J has 4 bases trimmed; junction bases matching no gene number 4. The CDR1 and CDR2 encoded by the germline V gene are KGHDR and SFDVKD. The CDR3 numbers 16 residues from cysteine through phenylalanine. Only CDR3 DNA is held: 48 bases, read in frame from base 1. Paper-wide results and their limitations: Contracting CD4+ clones were found mainly in CM and EM memory subsets, while CD8+ clones were enriched in EMRA. Some responding clones were detected in pre-infection memory, suggesting pre-existing cross-reactive memory T cells joined the SARS-CoV-2 response. Clones that contracted from day 15 to 85 showed balanced CD4/CD8 phenotypes, whereas a second wave of clones that expanded from day 15 to 37 leaned towards CD4+. SARS-CoV-2 specificity was not confirmed for the second-wave clones peaking on day 37. The study included only a couple of mild cases, and larger cohorts that include severe cases with pre-infection samples were judged to be necessary.

This receptor was obtained from an adult woman who had mild COVID-19 (a few samples of this study predate the infection). The sample titles of this study are shuffled in the database, so cell type and time point are left out; the donor was told from shared clones. The rearranged segments are TRBV24-1 and TRBJ2-1, with 9 bases in between that match TRBD1. Sequenced input: PBMCs or a T cell subset sorted from them (not recorded which). The CDR3 is CATSDFGQGPYNEQFF. The DNA sequence follows: TGTGCCACCAGTGATTTCGGACAGGGGCCGTACAATGAGCAGTTCTTC.